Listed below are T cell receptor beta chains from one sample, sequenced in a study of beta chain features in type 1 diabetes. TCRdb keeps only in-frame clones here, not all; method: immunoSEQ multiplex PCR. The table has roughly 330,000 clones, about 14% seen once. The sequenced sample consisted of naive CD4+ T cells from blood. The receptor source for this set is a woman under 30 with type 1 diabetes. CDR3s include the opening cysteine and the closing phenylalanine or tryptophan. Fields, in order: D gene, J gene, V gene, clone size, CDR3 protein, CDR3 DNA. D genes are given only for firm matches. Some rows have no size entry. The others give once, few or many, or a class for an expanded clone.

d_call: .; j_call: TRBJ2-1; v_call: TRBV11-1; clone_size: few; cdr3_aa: CASSRDSPANEQFF; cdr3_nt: TGTGCCAGCAGCCGGGACTCCCCCGCAAATGAGCAGTTCTTC
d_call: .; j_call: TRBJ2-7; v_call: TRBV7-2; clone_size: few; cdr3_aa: CASSLDRTSYEQYF; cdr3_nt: TGTGCCAGCAGCTTAGACAGAACTTCCTACGAGCAGTACTTC
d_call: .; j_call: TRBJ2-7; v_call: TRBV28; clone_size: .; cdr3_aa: CASSSTGQTSYEQYF; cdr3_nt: TGTGCCAGCAGCTCCACTGGGCAGACCTCCTACGAGCAGTACTTC
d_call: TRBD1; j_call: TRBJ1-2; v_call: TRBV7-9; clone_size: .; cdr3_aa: CASSLFGGTGGGYTF; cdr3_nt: TGTGCCAGCAGCTTATTCGGCGGGACAGGGGGTGGCTACACCTTC
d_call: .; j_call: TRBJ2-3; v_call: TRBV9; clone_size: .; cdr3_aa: CASSEAPFGAAPTDTQYF; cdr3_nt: TGTGCCAGCAGTGAGGCCCCGTTCGGCGCGGCCCCCACAGATACGCAGTATTTT
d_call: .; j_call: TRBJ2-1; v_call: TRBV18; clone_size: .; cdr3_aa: CASSRGLNNEQFF; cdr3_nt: TGTGCCAGCTCACGTGGACTCAACAATGAGCAGTTCTTC
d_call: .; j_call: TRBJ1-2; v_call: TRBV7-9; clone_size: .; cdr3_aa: CASSSQGYGYTF; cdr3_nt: TGTGCCAGCAGCTCACAGGGCTATGGCTACACCTTC
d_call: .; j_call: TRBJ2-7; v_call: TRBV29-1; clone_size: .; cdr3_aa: CSVRVTSSYEQYF; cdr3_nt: TGCAGCGTTCGTGTAACAAGCTCCTACGAGCAGTACTTC
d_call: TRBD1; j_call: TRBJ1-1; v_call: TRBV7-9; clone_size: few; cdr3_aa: CASGTANTEAFF; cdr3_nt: TGTGCCAGCGGGACAGCTAACACTGAAGCTTTCTTT
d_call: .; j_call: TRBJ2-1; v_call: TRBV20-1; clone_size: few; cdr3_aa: CSARTKNEQFF; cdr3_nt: TGCAGTGCTAGAACTAAAAATGAGCAGTTCTTC
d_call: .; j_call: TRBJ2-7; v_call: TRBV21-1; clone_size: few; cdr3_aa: CATQSWTGVDGEYF; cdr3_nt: TGTGCCACCCAAAGTTGGACAGGGGTCGATGGGGAGTACTTC
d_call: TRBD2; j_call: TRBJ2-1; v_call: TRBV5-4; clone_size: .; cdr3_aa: CASSPGLARANNEQFF; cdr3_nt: TGTGCCAGCAGCCCGGGACTAGCGCGAGCTAACAATGAGCAGTTCTTC
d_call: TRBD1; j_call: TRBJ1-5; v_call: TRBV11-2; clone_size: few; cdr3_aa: CASSLDLIGGLQHF; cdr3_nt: TGTGCCAGCAGCTTAGATCTAATAGGGGGCTTACAGCATTTT
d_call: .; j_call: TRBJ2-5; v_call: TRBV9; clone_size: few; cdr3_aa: CASSVATGARETQYF; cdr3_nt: TGTGCCAGCAGCGTTGCCACAGGTGCCAGGGAGACCCAGTACTTC
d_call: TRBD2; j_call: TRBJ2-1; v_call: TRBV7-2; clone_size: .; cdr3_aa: CASSLSLREGRGEQFF; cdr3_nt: TGTGCCAGCAGCTTGAGTTTGCGGGAGGGCCGGGGTGAGCAGTTCTTC
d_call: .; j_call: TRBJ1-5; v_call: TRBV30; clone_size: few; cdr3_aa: CAWAGGDDQPQHF; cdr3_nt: TGTGCCTGGGCTGGGGGCGACGATCAGCCCCAGCATTTT
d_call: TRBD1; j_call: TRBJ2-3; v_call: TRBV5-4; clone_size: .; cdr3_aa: CASSLGRTGVDTQYF; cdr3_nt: TGTGCCAGCAGCTTGGGACGGACAGGCGTAGATACGCAGTATTTT
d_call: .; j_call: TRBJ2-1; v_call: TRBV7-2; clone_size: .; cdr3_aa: CASSPVFNEQFF; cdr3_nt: TGTGCCAGCAGCCCTGTCTTCAATGAGCAGTTCTTC
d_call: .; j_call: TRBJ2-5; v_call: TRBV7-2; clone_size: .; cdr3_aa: CASSLGAGTTQYF; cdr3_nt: TGTGCCAGCAGCTTAGGGGCGGGAACGACCCAGTACTTC
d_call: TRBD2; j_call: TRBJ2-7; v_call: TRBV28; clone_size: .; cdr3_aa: CASSSVAGGAYEQYF; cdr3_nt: TGTGCCAGCAGTTCCGTAGCGGGTGGGGCCTACGAGCAGTACTTC
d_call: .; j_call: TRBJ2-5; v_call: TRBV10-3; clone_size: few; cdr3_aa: CAISESQGLVETQYF; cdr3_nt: TGTGCCATCAGTGAGTCGCAGGGTCTAGTCGAGACCCAGTACTTC
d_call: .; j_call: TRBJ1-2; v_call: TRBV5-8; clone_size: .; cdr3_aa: CASSFSGDRYGYTF; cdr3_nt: TGTGCCAGCAGCTTCTCAGGGGACCGCTATGGCTACACCTTC
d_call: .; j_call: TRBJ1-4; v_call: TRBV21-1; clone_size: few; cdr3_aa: CASSNLRQGSVREKLFF; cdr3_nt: TGTGCCAGCAGCAACCTTAGACAGGGTTCAGTTCGTGAAAAACTGTTTTTT
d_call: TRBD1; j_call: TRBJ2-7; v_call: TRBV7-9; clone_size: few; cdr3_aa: CASSSQQPPDRAYEQYF; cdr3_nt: TGTGCCAGCAGCTCCCAGCAACCTCCGGACAGGGCCTACGAGCAGTACTTC
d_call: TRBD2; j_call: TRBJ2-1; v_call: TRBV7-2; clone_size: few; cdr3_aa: CASSPSGANNEQFF; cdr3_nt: TGTGCCAGCAGCCCCAGCGGGGCCAACAATGAGCAGTTCTTC
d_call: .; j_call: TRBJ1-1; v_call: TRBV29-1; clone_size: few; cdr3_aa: CSVESHGGGDTEAFF; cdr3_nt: TGCAGCGTTGAATCTCATGGGGGCGGAGACACTGAAGCTTTCTTT
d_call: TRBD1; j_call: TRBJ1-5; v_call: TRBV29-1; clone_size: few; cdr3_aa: CSVGQGAAGNQPQHF; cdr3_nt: TGCAGCGTTGGTCAGGGGGCCGCGGGCAATCAGCCCCAGCATTTT
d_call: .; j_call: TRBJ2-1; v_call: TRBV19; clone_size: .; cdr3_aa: CASSIGSSYNEQFF; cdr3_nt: TGTGCCAGTAGTATAGGTAGCTCCTACAATGAGCAGTTCTTC
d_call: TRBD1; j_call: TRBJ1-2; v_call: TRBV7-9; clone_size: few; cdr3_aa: CASRQPGQFYGYTF; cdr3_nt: TGTGCCAGCAGACAACCGGGACAGTTCTATGGCTACACCTTC
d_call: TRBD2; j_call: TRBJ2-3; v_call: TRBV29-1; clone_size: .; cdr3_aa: CSVEWASGGADTQYF; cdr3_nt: TGCAGCGTTGAATGGGCTAGCGGCGGAGCAGATACGCAGTATTTT
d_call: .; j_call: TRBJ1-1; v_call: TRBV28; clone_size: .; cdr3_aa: CASSFPQISEAFF; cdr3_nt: TGTGCCAGCAGTTTTCCCCAGATCTCTGAAGCTTTCTTT
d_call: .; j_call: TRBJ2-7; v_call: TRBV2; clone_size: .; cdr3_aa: CASSRPPGTLPYEQYF; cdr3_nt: TGTGCCAGCAGCCGGCCCCCGGGAACCCTACCTTACGAGCAGTACTTC
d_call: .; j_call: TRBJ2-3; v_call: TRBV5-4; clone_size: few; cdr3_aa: CASSLRPGQSTDTQYF; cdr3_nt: TGTGCCAGCAGCTTGCGGCCAGGGCAAAGCACAGATACGCAGTATTTT
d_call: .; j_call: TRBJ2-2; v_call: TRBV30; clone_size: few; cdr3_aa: CAWSVPQRGWGTGELFF; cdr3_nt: TGTGCCTGGAGTGTACCCCAGAGGGGGTGGGGCACCGGGGAGCTGTTTTTT
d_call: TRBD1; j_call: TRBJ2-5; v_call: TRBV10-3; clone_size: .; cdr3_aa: CAIRGQGDETQYF; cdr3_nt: TGTGCCATCAGGGGACAGGGGGATGAGACCCAGTACTTC
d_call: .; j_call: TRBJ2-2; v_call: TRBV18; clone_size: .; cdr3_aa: CASSPYDTGELFF; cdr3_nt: TGTGCCAGCTCACCATATGACACCGGGGAGCTGTTTTTT
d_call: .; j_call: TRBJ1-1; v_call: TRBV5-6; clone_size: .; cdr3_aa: CASSFGTEAFF; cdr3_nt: TGTGCCAGCAGCTTCGGGACAGAAGCTTTCTTT
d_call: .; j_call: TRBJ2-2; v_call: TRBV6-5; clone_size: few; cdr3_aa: CASSPGQNTGELFF; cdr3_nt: TGTGCCAGCAGCCCGGGACAGAACACCGGGGAGCTGTTTTTT